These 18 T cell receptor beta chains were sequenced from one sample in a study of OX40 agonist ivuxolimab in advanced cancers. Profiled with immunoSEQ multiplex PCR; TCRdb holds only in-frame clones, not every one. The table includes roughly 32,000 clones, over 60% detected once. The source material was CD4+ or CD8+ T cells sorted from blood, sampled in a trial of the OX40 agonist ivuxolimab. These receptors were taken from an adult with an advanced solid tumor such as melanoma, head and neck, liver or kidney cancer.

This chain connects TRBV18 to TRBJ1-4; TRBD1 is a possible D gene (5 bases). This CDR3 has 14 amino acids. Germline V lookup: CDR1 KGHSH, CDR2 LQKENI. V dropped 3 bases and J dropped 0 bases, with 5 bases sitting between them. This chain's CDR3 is CASSPTATNEKLFF. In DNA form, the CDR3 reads TGTGCCAGCTCACCGACAGCAACTAATGAAAAACTGTTTTTT.

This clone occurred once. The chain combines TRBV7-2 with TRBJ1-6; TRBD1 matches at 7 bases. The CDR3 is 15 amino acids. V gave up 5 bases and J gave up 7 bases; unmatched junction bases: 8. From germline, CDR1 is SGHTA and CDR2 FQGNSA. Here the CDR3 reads CASSAEGAINSPLHF. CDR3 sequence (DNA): TGTGCCAGCAGCGCCGAGGGGGCGATCAATTCACCCCTCCACTTT.

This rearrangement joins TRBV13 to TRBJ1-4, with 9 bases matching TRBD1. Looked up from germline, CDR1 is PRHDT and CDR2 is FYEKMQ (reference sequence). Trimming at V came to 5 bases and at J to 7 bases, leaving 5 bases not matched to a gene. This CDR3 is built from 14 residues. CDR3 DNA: TGTGCCAGCAGCCAGGGGACAGGGTCTGAAAAACTGTTTTTT. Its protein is CASSQGTGSEKLFF.

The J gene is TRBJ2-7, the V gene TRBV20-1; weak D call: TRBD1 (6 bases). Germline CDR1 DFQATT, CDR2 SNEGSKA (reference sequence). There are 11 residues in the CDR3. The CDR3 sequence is CRSTGAYEQYF. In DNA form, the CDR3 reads TGCAGGTCGACAGGCGCCTACGAGCAGTACTTC.

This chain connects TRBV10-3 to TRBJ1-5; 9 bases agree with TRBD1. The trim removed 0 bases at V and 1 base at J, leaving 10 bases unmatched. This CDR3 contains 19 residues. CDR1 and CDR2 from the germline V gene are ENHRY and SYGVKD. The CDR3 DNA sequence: TGTGCCATCAGTGAGTCGGATTATGGGGACAGGGCGAGCAATCAGCCCCAGCATTTT. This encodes CAISESDYGDRASNQPQHF.

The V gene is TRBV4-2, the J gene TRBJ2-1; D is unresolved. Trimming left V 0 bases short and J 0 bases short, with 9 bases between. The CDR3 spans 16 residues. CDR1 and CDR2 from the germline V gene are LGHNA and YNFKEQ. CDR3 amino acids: CASSQDPQSSYNEQFF. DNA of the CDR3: TGTGCCAGCAGCCAAGATCCCCAAAGCTCCTACAATGAGCAGTTCTTC.

The CDR3 coding sequence is TGTGCCAGCAGCTTTCTCTCCGCGGGGTCCTACGAGCAGTACTTC. The encoded protein is CASSFLSAGSYEQYF. V usage is TRBV5-4 and J usage is TRBJ2-7, with D possibly matching TRBD2 (6 bases). Looked up from germline, CDR1 is SGHNT and CDR2 is YYREEE (reference sequence). V lost 2 bases and J lost 1, with 13 bases in between. The CDR3 sequence is 15 residues long. Full variable domain (remainder filled in from reference TRBV5-4 and TRBJ2-7): ETGVTQSPTHLIKTRGQQVTLRCSSQSGHNTVSWYQQALGQGPQFIFQYYREEENGRGNFPPRFSGLQFPNYSSELNVNALELDDSALYLCASSFLSAGSYEQYFGPGTRLTVT.

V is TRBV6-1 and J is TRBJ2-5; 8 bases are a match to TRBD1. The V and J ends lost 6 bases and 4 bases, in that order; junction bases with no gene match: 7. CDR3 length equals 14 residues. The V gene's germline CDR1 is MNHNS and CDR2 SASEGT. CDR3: CASRTGQGGETQYF. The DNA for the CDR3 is TGTGCCAGCAGAACCGGACAGGGAGGAGAGACCCAGTACTTC.

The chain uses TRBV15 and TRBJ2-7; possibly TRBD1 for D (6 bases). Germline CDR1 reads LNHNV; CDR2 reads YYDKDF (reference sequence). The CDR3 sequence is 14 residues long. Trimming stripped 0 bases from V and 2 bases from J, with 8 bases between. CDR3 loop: CATSRDTGTYEQYF. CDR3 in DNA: TGTGCCACCAGCAGAGATACAGGGACCTACGAGCAGTACTTC.

The CDR3 loop reads CASSGGDSNSPLHF. Here the CDR3 DNA reads TGCGCCAGCAGCGGCGGGGACAGTAATTCACCCCTCCACTTT. This chain uses TRBV5-1 with TRBJ1-6; TRBD1 matches 7 bases. The CDR3 has 14 amino acids. After removal of 4 bases from V and 6 bases from J, the junction contained 4 bases not matched to a gene. From germline, CDR1 is SGHRS and CDR2 YFSETQ.

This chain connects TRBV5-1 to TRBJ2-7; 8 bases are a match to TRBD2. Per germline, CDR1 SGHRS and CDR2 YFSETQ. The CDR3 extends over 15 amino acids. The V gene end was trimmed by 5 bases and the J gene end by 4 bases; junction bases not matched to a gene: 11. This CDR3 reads CASRWRAGGQYEQYF. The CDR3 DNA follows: TGCGCCAGCAGGTGGCGGGCGGGGGGACAATACGAGCAGTACTTC. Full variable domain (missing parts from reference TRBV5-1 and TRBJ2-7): KAGVTQTPRYLIKTRGQQVTLSCSPISGHRSVSWYQQTPGQGLQFLFEYFSETQRNKGNFPGRFSGRQFSNSRSEMNVSTLELGDSALYLCASRWRAGGQYEQYFGPGTRLTVT.

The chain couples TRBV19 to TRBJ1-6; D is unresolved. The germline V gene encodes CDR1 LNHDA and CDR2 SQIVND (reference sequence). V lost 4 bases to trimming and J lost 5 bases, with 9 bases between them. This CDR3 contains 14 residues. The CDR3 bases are TGTGCCAGTAGTACTAAATACGATAATTCACCCCTCCACTTT. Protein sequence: CASSTKYDNSPLHF.

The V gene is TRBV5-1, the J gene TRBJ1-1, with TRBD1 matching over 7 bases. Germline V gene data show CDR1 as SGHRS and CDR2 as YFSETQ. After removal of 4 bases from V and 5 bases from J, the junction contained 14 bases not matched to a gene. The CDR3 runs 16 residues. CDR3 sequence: CASSPQQGNFETEAFF. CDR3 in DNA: TGCGCCAGCAGCCCGCAACAGGGGAATTTTGAGACTGAAGCTTTCTTT.

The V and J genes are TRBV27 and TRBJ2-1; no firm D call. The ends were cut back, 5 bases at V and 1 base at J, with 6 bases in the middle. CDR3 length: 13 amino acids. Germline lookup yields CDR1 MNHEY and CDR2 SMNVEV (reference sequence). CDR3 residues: CASSTGSYNEQFF. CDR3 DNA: TGTGCCAGCAGTACCGGTTCCTACAATGAGCAGTTCTTC.

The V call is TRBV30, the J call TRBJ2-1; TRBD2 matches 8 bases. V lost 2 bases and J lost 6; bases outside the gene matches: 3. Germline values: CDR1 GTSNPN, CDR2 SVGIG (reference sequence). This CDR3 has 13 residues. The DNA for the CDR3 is TGTGCCTGGAGTATCGGGACTAGCAATGAGCAGTTCTTC. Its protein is CAWSIGTSNEQFF.

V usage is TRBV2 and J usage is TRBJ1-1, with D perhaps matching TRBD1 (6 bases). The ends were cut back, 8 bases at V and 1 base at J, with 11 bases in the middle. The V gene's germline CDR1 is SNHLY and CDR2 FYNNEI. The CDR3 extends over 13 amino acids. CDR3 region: CASGRGENTEAFF. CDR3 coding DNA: TGTGCCAGCGGCAGGGGAGAGAACACTGAAGCTTTCTTT.

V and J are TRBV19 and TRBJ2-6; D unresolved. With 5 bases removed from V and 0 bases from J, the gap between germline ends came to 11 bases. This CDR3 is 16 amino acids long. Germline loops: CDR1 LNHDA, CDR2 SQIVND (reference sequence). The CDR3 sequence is CASSRLPVSGANVLTF. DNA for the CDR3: TGTGCCAGTAGTCGTCTACCCGTCTCTGGGGCCAACGTCCTGACTTTC.

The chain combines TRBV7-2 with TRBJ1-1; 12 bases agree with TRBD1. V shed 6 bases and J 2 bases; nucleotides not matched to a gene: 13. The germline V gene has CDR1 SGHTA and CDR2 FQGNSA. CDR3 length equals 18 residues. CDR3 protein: CASSRVPGQGAINTEAFF. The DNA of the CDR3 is TGTGCCAGCAGTCGAGTCCCGGGACAGGGGGCGATTAACACTGAAGCTTTCTTT.